The 8 T cell receptor beta chains presented below share a single source sample, sequenced in a study of blood T cell repertoires in COVID-19. Here immunoSEQ multiplex PCR was the method, and the copy in TCRdb shows in-frame clones only, minus some. This table has about 380,000 clones, more than 80% appearing once. Sequencing was done on a sample of peripheral blood. Receptors originate from a man aged 35 to 55 with acute or convalescent COVID-19.

The CDR3 region has the DNA TGTGCCAGTTCCGGGACAGGGGGGGGCTCCTATAATTCACCCCTCCACTTT. Its translation: CASSGTGGGSYNSPLHF. J is TRBJ1-6 and V is TRBV19; 11 nucleotides agree with TRBD1. The CDR3 runs to 17 residues. Germline V gene sequence: CDR1 LNHDA, CDR2 SQIVND (reference sequence). V lost 8 bases, J lost 0 bases, and 6 bases stayed unmatched. The whole variable domain, remainder taken from reference TRBV19 and TRBJ1-6, is DGGITQSPKYLFRKEGQNVTLSCEQNLNHDAMYWYRQDPGQGLRLIYYSQIVNDFQKGDIAEGYSVSREKKESFPLTVTSAQKNPTAFYLCASSGTGGGSYNSPLHFGNGTRLTVT.

The chain joins TRBV7-2 to TRBJ2-7; weak D call: TRBD1 (7 bases). Trimming took 7 bases from V and 3 from J, leaving 16 bases between them. The CDR3 contains 14 residues. Germline CDR1 is SGHTA and CDR2 is FQGNSA. Here the CDR3 reads CASIPGGIGYEQYF. CDR3 coding DNA: TGTGCCAGCATACCAGGGGGGATCGGCTACGAGCAGTACTTC.

The CDR3 nucleotides are TGCGCCAGCAGCAAGGGCGGACTAGCGGCCTACAATGAGCAGTTCTTC. This sequence encodes CASSKGGLAAYNEQFF. The rearrangement links TRBV4-1 to TRBJ2-1; 10 bases agree with TRBD2. The germline gives CDR1 MGHRA, CDR2 YSYEKL. The junction had 6 bases not matched to a gene; V was cut back by 5 bases and J by 2 bases. The CDR3 sequence is 16 residues long.

This chain joins TRBV6-6 and TRBJ1-2; weak D call: TRBD1 (6 bases). Trimming removed 6 bases from V and 0 bases from J, with 17 bases in between. Germline lookup yields CDR1 MNHNY and CDR2 SVGAGI (reference sequence). This CDR3 is built from 16 residues. CDR3 sequence reads: CASSTAGTYTNYGYTF. The CDR3 nucleotides read TGTGCCAGCAGCACCGCCGGGACATACACTAACTATGGCTACACCTTC.

In this sample, this clone turned up once. The rearrangement links TRBV6-5 to TRBJ2-5; 11 bases are a match to TRBD1. The CDR3 runs 13 residues. J gave up 2 bases and V 8 bases, and 1 base lay outside the gene matches. Germline V CDR1 and CDR2: MNHEY, SVGAGI. CDR3 protein: CASRDRGQETQYF. In DNA, the CDR3 is TGTGCCAGCCGGGACAGGGGGCAAGAGACCCAGTACTTC.

This clone was seen a handful of times. This chain uses TRBV7-9 with TRBJ2-3, with D tentatively TRBD1 (6 bases). CDR1 is SEHNR, CDR2 FQNEAQ, per germline (reference sequence). This CDR3 is built from 14 residues. Deletions cut 8 bases from V and 4 bases from J, with 16 bases between. The CDR3 nucleotides are TGTGCCAGCGATCACAGGGAACTAGCAGATACGCAGTATTTT. This codes for CASDHRELADTQYF.

The chain couples TRBV9 to TRBJ2-3, with 10 positions matching TRBD2. Germline values: CDR1 SGDLS, CDR2 YYNGEE. The CDR3 has 15 amino acids. The V gene end was trimmed by 4 bases and the J gene end by 5 bases; junction bases not matched to a gene: 7. In DNA, the CDR3 is TGTGCCAGCAGCCGAAGCGGGGGGGCTGTAGATACGCAGTATTTT. The encoded protein is CASSRSGGAVDTQYF.

The CDR3, as DNA: TGTGCCAGTAGTCCAGGCCCAATAGGTGAGCAGTTCTTC. It is translated as CASSPGPIGEQFF. This chain links TRBV19 with TRBJ2-1, with D unclear. V was shortened by 5 bases and J by 9 bases, with 14 bases between the two germline ends. Germline values: CDR1 LNHDA, CDR2 SQIVND (reference sequence). The CDR3 is 13 residues long.